These T cell receptor beta chains were read from a single sample in a study of blood T cell repertoires in COVID-19. Generated by immunoSEQ multiplex PCR, the TCRdb table keeps only in-frame clones and is missing some. The profile shows around 370,000 clones, 75% to 90% of them singletons. Sequencing was performed on peripheral blood. These receptors were taken from a woman between 45 and 60 years old with COVID-19, enrolled during active disease. The CDR3 runs from the conserved cysteine through the conserved F or W. D genes are given only for firm matches. Clone size is not always given. Where it is, it says once, few, many or a class for expanded clones.

. | TRBJ2-3 | . | TRBV21-1 | TGTGCCAGCAGCACCTCCCAGCGGAACACAGATACGCAGTATTTT | CASSTSQRNTDTQYF
. | TRBJ1-1 | . | TRBV5-1 | TGCGCCAGCAGCTTCTTCGACAACGAAGCTTTCTTT | CASSFFDNEAFF
. | TRBJ1-1 | . | TRBV11-3 | TGTGCCAGCGGGAAAAGGGGGTTGGACACTGAAGCTTTCTTT | CASGKRGLDTEAFF
. | TRBJ2-7 | TRBD1 | TRBV5-5 | TGTGCCAGCAGCTTCCGACAGGGGGCCTCCTACGAGCAGTACTTC | CASSFRQGASYEQYF
once | TRBJ1-5 | . | TRBV19 | TGTGCCAGTAGTGCGGGCCCCCCCCAGCATTTT | CASSAGPPQHF
. | TRBJ1-3 | . | TRBV11-2 | TGTGCCAGCAGCTTATACCTTGACACCAGTGGAAACACCATATATTTT | CASSLYLDTSGNTIYF
once | TRBJ1-6 | TRBD1 | TRBV28 | TGTGCCAGCAGTGCAGGACAGGGATCTTCACCCCTCCACTTT | CASSAGQGSSPLHF
. | TRBJ1-1 | . | TRBV6-6 | TGTGCCAGCAAGGGCAGGGTAATTAACACTGAAGCTTTCTTT | CASKGRVINTEAFF
. | TRBJ2-7 | . | TRBV12-3/TRBV12-4 | TGTGCCAGCAGTCTCTGGGGAGCGGGTGAGCAGTACTTC | CASSLWGAGEQYF
. | TRBJ1-1 | TRBD1 | TRBV7-9 | TGTGCCAGCAGCTTAGGACAGGGGACTGAAGCTTTCTTT | CASSLGQGTEAFF
. | TRBJ1-1 | . | TRBV27 | TGTGCCAGCAGTTCCACAGGATTCGGGAACACTGAAGCTTTCTTT | CASSSTGFGNTEAFF
. | TRBJ2-7 | . | TRBV5-4 | TGTGCCAGCAGCAGCTCCGGGTTGGGGCCAGCCGAGCAGTACTTC | CASSSSGLGPAEQYF
. | TRBJ2-2 | . | TRBV3-1/TRBV3-2 | TGTGCCAGCAGCCAAGATTATCTTAGAGGACTACCGGCGAACACCGGGGAGCTGTTTTTT | CASSQDYLRGLPANTGELFF
. | TRBJ2-3 | TRBD2 | TRBV19 | TGTGCCAGTAGGGGACTAGCGGGAGGTTCCCCAGATACGCAGTATTTT | CASRGLAGGSPDTQYF
. | TRBJ2-4 | TRBD2 | TRBV9 | TGTGCCAGCAGCGTCGGGACTAGCGGTAACATTCAGTACTTC | CASSVGTSGNIQYF
. | TRBJ2-3 | . | TRBV7-6 | TGTGCCAGCAGCCCACGACCCACCACGCGGGCAGATACGCAGTATTTT | CASSPRPTTRADTQYF
once | TRBJ1-5 | TRBD1 | TRBV27 | TGTGCCAGCAGTCACAGGGGCAGCAATCAGCCCCAGCATTTT | CASSHRGSNQPQHF
. | TRBJ2-3 | . | TRBV29-1 | TGCAGCGTTGATACTAACTGGAATACGCAGTATTTT | CSVDTNWNTQYF
few | TRBJ2-2 | . | TRBV9 | TGTGCCAGCAGCGTGGGCCTTAACACCGGGGAGCTGTTTTTT | CASSVGLNTGELFF
. | TRBJ2-1 | . | TRBV6-4 | TGTGCCAGCAGTGACTCCGCGAGCTCCTACAATGAGCAGTTCTTC | CASSDSASSYNEQFF
. | TRBJ1-2 | . | TRBV9 | TGTGCCAGCAGCGCAAATCAGGGATTGAGTCACTACACCTTC | CASSANQGLSHYTF
. | TRBJ2-5 | TRBD2 | TRBV10-3 | TGTGCCATCAGTTCACTAGCGGAAGAGACCCAGTACTTC | CAISSLAEETQYF
. | TRBJ1-6 | TRBD1 | TRBV30 | TGTGCCTGTCAGGGACAGACCTATTCACCCCTCCACTTT | CACQGQTYSPLHF
. | TRBJ1-5 | TRBD1 | TRBV15 | TGTGCCACCAGCAGATCGACAGGGTTCAGTAGCAATCAGCCCCAGCATTTT | CATSRSTGFSSNQPQHF
. | TRBJ2-1 | . | TRBV27 | TGTGCCAGCAGTTTATCGGGGGCAGAAGCCTACAATGAGCAGTTCTTC | CASSLSGAEAYNEQFF
. | TRBJ1-4 | . | TRBV20-1 | TGCAGTGCTAGTGACAGGTTGAGTACTAATGAAAAACTGTTTTTT | CSASDRLSTNEKLFF
. | TRBJ2-1 | . | TRBV9 | TGTGCCAGCAGCGATAGACAGCCCAGCTCCTACAATGAGCAGTTCTTC | CASSDRQPSSYNEQFF
once | TRBJ2-1 | TRBD2 | TRBV5-1 | TGCGCCAGCAGCTCCTCCGGGACTAGCGGATACAATGAGCAGTTCTTC | CASSSSGTSGYNEQFF
once | TRBJ2-1 | TRBD2 | TRBV6-5 | TGTGCCAGCAGTTACTCGCTAGCGGACCAGTACAATGAGCAGTTCTTC | CASSYSLADQYNEQFF
. | TRBJ2-3 | TRBD1 | TRBV30 | TGTGCCTGGACCACAGGGGGTGGCGCAGATACGCAGTATTTT | CAWTTGGGADTQYF
. | TRBJ2-3 | . | TRBV6-5 | TGTGCCAGCAGTCCGTCGCGAGGGGGGCAGTATTTT | CASSPSRGGQYF
. | TRBJ1-2 | . | TRBV6-5 | TGTGCCAGCAGCCACGGGGTTCTTAACTATGGCTACACCTTC | CASSHGVLNYGYTF
few | TRBJ2-2 | . | TRBV24-1 | TGTGCCACCAGTGATAGTCAGCCGAACAGGAACACCGGGGAGCTGTTTTTT | CATSDSQPNRNTGELFF
. | TRBJ2-7 | . | TRBV10-2 | TGCGCCAGCGCCAGGGGGGCTCTCGAGCAGTACTTC | CASARGALEQYF
. | TRBJ1-2 | TRBD1 | TRBV6-5 | TGTGCCAGCAGTCCCATTACAGGGGGGGATGGCTACACCTTC | CASSPITGGDGYTF
. | TRBJ1-1 | . | TRBV4-2 | TGTGCCAGCAGCCAAGATTGGGGAGCTAAGGACACTGAAGCTTTCTTT | CASSQDWGAKDTEAFF
. | TRBJ1-1 | . | TRBV7-8 | TGTGCCAGCAGCTTAGGTATAGTGATGAACACTGAAGCTTTCTTT | CASSLGIVMNTEAFF
. | TRBJ2-1 | TRBD2 | TRBV7-2 | TGTGCCAGCAGCCTAGTTACTAGCGGGGACAATGAGCAGTTCTTC | CASSLVTSGDNEQFF
. | TRBJ1-3 | . | TRBV6-1 | TGTGCCAGCAGTGAAGCGAGTAAGTCACCGGTATATTTT | CASSEASKSPVYF
. | TRBJ2-4 | TRBD2 | TRBV2 | TGTGCCAGCTCAACTAGCGGGAGGGCCGAGGTCAAAAACATTCAGTACTTC | CASSTSGRAEVKNIQYF
many | TRBJ1-1 | . | TRBV5-1 | TGCGCCAGCAGCTTGGGACAAATGAACACTGAAGCTTTCTTT | CASSLGQMNTEAFF
. | TRBJ2-7 | TRBD2 | TRBV27 | TGTGCCAGCAGTCCGGACCCGTCTAGCGGGAGAGGCTACGAGCAGTACTTC | CASSPDPSSGRGYEQYF
. | TRBJ2-1 | TRBD2 | TRBV7-9 | TGTGCCAGCAGCTTGGGACTAGCGGGAAGGAATGAGCAGTTCTTC | CASSLGLAGRNEQFF
once | TRBJ1-6 | . | TRBV11-3 | TGTGCCAGCAGCTTAGATCTTTGGCGGGCCAGCGAAAATTCACCCCTCCACTTT | CASSLDLWRASENSPLHF
. | TRBJ1-1 | . | TRBV6-5 | TGTGCCAGCAGTTACTTGGGTCGGGGATCTGAAGCTTTCTTT | CASSYLGRGSEAFF
few | TRBJ1-3 | . | TRBV5-6 | TGTGCCAGCAGCCTCAAAGGGGACCAGGGGAACACCATATATTTT | CASSLKGDQGNTIYF
. | TRBJ2-5 | . | TRBV5-1 | TGCGCCAGCAGCTTGGTTCGGGGGTTAATCCCCCAAGAGACCCAGTACTTC | CASSLVRGLIPQETQYF
. | TRBJ1-6 | . | TRBV30 | TGTGCCTGGAGTGCGGGGAGCTCCTATAATTCACCCCTCCACTTT | CAWSAGSSYNSPLHF
. | TRBJ2-3 | TRBD2 | TRBV19 | TGTGCCAGTACCCCGATTGCGGGAGCTACAGATACGCAGTATTTT | CASTPIAGATDTQYF
. | TRBJ2-7 | TRBD2 | TRBV6-5 | TGTGCCAGCACCGTCGGGGAGGGATCGGGCGAGCAGTACTTC | CASTVGEGSGEQYF
. | TRBJ2-1 | TRBD2 | TRBV18 | TGTGCCAGCTCACCACCGTCCGGACTAGCGATCAATGAGCAGTTCTTC | CASSPPSGLAINEQFF
. | TRBJ2-7 | . | TRBV5-1 | TGCGCCAGCAGTCTTCTTGGTGGGACTTACAGCTCCTACGAGCAGTACTTC | CASSLLGGTYSSYEQYF
. | TRBJ1-2 | TRBD1 | TRBV4-2 | TGTGCCAGCAGAAGTCCGGGACAGGGCTACTATGGCTACACCTTC | CASRSPGQGYYGYTF
. | TRBJ1-3 | . | TRBV19 | TGTGCCAGTAGTATAGAAGACGGGGGAGGCACCATATATTTT | CASSIEDGGGTIYF
. | TRBJ1-3 | . | TRBV6-2/TRBV6-3 | TGTGCCAGCAGTTACGCAGGTGGAAACACCATATATTTT | CASSYAGGNTIYF